The clone carrying this T cell receptor beta chain was recorded many times. Alongside a J-beta primer mix, a sample-barcoded 5' primer served in a second PCR lasting roughly 7 to 12 cycles. A single record per CDR3 protein comes from TCRdb applying MiXCR to the 5' RACE reads. The sample contains about 1,500,000 distinct CDR3 sequences, about 43% of which appear only once. The data were taken from a study of blood T cells in healthy people across ages. CDR3 length: 14 amino acids. V lost 6 bases, J lost 0 bases, and 12 bases lay in between. Sequencing input: blood. The receptor comes from a woman younger than 30 in good health. The genes are TRBV12-3 or TRBV12-4 and TRBJ2-7; the D gene is possibly TRBD1 (6 bases). CDR3 coding DNA: TGTGCCAGCAGCCCGGGGACACCCTCCTACGAGCAGTACTTC. Its protein is CASSPGTPSYEQYF.